This TCR beta chain was sequenced in a study of blood T cell repertoires in COVID-19. The J segment lost 3 bases and the V segment lost 7 bases, leaving 5 bases of the junction unmatched. Germline V gene sequence: CDR1 SNHLY, CDR2 FYNNEI. The length of the CDR3 is 13 residues. Measured with immunoSEQ multiplex PCR; TCRdb has only the in-frame clones, and not every one. The sample carries just under 80,000 clones, around 80% recorded once. The chain couples TRBV2 to TRBJ2-7; 8 bases align to TRBD2. What was sequenced was peripheral blood. This sequence was found in a woman aged 70 to 79 with acute or convalescent COVID-19. The CDR3 here is CASKERGSYEQYF. The CDR3 DNA reads as TGTGCCAGCAAAGAGCGGGGGAGCTACGAGCAGTACTTC.